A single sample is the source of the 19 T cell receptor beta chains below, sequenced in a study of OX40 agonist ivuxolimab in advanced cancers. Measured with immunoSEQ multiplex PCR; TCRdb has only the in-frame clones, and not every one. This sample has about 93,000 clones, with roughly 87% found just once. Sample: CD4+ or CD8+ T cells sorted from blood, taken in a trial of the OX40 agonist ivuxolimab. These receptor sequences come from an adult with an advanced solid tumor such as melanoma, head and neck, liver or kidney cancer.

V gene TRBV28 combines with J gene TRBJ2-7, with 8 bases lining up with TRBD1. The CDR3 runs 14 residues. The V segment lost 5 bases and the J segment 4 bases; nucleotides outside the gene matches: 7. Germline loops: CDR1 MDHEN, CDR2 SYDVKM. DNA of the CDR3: TGTGCCAGCAGTCTGGACAGGGCAAGTTACGAGCAGTACTTC. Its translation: CASSLDRASYEQYF.

The CDR3 sequence is CAITQQGRDTEAFF. The CDR3 DNA is TGTGCCATCACCCAACAGGGAAGGGACACTGAAGCTTTCTTT. The chain links TRBV10-3 to TRBJ1-1, with D perhaps TRBD1 (6 bases). The germline V and J ends were trimmed by 7 bases and 3 bases, with 15 bases remaining between them. Germline CDR1 reads ENHRY; CDR2 reads SYGVKD. This CDR3 contains 14 residues.

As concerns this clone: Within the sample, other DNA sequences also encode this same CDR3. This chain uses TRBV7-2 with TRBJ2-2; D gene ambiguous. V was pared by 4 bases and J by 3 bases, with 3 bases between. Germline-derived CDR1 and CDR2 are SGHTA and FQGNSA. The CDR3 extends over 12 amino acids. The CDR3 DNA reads TGTGCCAGCAGCTCGGACACCGGGGAGCTGTTTTTT. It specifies CASSSDTGELFF.

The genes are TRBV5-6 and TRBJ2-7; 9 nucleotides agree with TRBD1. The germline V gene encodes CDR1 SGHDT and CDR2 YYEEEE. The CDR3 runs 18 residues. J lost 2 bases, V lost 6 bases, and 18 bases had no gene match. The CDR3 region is CASTPWGGQGLNPYEQYF. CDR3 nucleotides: TGTGCCAGCACCCCCTGGGGGGGACAGGGACTGAACCCCTACGAGCAGTACTTC. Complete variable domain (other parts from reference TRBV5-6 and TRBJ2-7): DAGVTQSPTHLIKTRGQQVTLRCSPKSGHDTVSWYQQALGQGPQFIFQYYEEEERQRGNFPDRFSGHQFPNYSSELNVNALLLGDSALYLCASTPWGGQGLNPYEQYFGPGTRLTVT.

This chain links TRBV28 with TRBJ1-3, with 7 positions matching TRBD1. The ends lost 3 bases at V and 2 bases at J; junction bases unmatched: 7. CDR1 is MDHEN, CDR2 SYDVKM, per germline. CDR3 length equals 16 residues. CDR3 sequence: CASSFALTGAGNTIYF. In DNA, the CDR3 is TGTGCCAGCAGTTTTGCCCTAACAGGGGCTGGAAACACCATATATTTT.

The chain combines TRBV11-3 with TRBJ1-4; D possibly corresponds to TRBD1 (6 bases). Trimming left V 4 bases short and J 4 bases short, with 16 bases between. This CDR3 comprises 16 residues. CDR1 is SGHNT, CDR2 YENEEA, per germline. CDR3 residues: CASSSRGGAHNEKLFF. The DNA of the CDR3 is TGTGCCAGCAGCTCCCGTGGGGGGGCCCATAATGAAAAACTGTTTTTT. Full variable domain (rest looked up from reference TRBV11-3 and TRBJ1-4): EAGVVQSPRYKIIEKKQPVAFWCNPISGHNTLYWYLQNLGQGPELLIRYENEEAVDDSQLPKDRFSAERLKGVDSTLKIQPAELGDSAVYLCASSSRGGAHNEKLFFGSGTQLSVL.

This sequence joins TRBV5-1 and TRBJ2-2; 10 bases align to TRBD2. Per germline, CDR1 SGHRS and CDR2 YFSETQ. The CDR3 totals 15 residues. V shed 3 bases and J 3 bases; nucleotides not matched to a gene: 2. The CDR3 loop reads CASSSLAGDTGELFF. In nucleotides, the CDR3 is TGCGCCAGCAGCTCCCTAGCGGGGGACACCGGGGAGCTGTTTTTT.

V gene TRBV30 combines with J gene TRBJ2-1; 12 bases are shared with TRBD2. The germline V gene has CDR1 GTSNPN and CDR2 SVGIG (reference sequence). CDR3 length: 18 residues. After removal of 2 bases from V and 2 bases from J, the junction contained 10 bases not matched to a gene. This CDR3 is CAWSYARTSGMAYNEQFF. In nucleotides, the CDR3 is TGTGCCTGGAGTTACGCCCGGACTAGCGGGATGGCCTACAATGAGCAGTTCTTC. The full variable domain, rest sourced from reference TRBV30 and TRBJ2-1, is SQTIHQWPATLVQPVGSPLSLECTVEGTSNPNLYWYRQAAGRGLQLLFYSVGIGQISSEVPQNLSASRPQDRQFILSSKKLLLSDSGFYLCAWSYARTSGMAYNEQFFGPGTRLTVL.

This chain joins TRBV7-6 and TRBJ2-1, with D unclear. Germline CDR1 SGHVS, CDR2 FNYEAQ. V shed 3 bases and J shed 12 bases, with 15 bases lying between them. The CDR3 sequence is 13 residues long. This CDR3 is CASSFFGGSLQFF. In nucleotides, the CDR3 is TGTGCCAGCAGCTTTTTTGGCGGAAGCCTGCAGTTCTTC.

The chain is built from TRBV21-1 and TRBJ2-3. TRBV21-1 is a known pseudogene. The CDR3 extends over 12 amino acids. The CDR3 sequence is CASSKEVDTQYF. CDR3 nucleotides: TGTGCCAGCAGCAAAGAGGTGGATACGCAGTATTTT.

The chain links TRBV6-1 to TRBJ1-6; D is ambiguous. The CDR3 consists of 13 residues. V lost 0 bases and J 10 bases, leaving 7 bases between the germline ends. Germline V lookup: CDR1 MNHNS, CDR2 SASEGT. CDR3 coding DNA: TGTGCCAGCAGTGAAGCGGGCGGCTCACCCCTCCACTTT. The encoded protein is CASSEAGGSPLHF.

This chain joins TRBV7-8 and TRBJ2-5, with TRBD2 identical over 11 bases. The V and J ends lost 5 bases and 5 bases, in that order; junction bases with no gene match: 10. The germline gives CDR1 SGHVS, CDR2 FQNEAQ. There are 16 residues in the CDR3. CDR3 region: CASSHRTSGPPETQYF. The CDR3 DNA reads TGTGCCAGCAGCCACCGGACTAGCGGGCCCCCGGAGACCCAGTACTTC.

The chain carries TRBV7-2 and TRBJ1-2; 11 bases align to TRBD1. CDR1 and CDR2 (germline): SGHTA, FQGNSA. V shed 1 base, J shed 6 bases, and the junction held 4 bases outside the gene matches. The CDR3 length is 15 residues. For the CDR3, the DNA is TGTGCCAGCAGCTTAGGCCGGGGACAGGGGGATGGCTACACCTTC. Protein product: CASSLGRGQGDGYTF.

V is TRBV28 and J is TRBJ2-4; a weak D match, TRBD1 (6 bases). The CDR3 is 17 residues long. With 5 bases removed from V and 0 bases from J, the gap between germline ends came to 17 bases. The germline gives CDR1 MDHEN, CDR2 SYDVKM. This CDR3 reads CASSPIDRNKAKNIQYF. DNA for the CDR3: TGTGCCAGCAGTCCCATCGACAGGAATAAAGCCAAAAACATTCAGTACTTC.

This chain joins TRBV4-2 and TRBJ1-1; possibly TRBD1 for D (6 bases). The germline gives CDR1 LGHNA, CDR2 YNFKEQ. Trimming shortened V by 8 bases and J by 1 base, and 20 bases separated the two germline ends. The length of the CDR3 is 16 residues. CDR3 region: CASEWGKGDPNTEAFF. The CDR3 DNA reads TGTGCCAGCGAGTGGGGTAAGGGGGACCCGAACACTGAAGCTTTCTTT.

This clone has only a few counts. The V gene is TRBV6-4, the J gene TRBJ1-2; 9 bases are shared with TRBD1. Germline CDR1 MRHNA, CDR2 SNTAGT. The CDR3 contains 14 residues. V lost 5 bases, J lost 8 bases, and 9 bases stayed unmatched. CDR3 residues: CASSLTGGTGGYTF. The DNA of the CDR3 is TGTGCCAGCAGTTTAACAGGGGGCACGGGGGGCTACACCTTC.

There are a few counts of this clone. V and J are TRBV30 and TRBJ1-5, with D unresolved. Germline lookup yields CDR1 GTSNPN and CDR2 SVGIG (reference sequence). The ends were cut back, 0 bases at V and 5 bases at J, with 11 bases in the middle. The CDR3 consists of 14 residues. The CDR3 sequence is CAWSVLGGYQPQHF. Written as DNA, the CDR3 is TGTGCCTGGAGTGTACTGGGCGGATATCAGCCCCAGCATTTT.

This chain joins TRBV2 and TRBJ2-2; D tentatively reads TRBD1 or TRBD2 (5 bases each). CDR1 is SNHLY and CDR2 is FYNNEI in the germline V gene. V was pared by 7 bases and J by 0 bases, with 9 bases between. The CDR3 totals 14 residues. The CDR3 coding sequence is TGTGCCAGCAAGGGACGGACGAACACCGGGGAGCTGTTTTTT. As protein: CASKGRTNTGELFF.

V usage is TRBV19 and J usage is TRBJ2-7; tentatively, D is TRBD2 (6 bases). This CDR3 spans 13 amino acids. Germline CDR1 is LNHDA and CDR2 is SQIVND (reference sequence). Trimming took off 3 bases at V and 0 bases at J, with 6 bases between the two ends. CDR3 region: CASSMEGSYEQYF. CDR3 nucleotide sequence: TGTGCCAGTAGTATGGAGGGCTCCTACGAGCAGTACTTC.